This T cell receptor beta chain appears in the sequencing data of a study of T cell responses to AZD1222 COVID-19 vaccine. About the research overall: Timing groups of about 4 and about 12 weeks for second doses were pooled. Study-wide points: Spike was spanned by vaccine-associated CD4 TCRs, with dominance at 160-218 and 743-854. Repertoires were obtained only post-peak T cell response. It should be noted that donors were predominantly white British and more often female, and clonal diversity was possibly underestimated.

The germline V gene encodes CDR1 SGHTA and CDR2 FQGTGA. The V end was cut by 5 bases, the J end by 3 bases, with 13 bases between. This CDR3 is built from 14 residues. With respect to this clone: Its antigen is not identified.

The table came from immunoSEQ multiplex PCR; TCRdb's copy has only in-frame clones and leaves some out. The sample shows more than 85,000 clones, about 85% of them seen only once. The material sequenced was peripheral blood, taken on day 0 of AZD1222 vaccination. V is TRBV7-3 and J is TRBJ1-1; no firm D call. The origin of this receptor is an adult in good health. The DNA of the CDR3 is TGTGCCAGCAGCCTTAGTGGGAGGGACACTGAAGCTTTCTTT. This gives the protein CASSLSGRDTEAFF.